The 6 T cell receptor beta chains presented below share a single source sample, sequenced in a study of blood T cell repertoires in COVID-19. Profiling relied on immunoSEQ multiplex PCR, and the TCRdb table lists in-frame clones only, not all of them. This repertoire shows 200,000 to 300,000 clones, 91% found once; its top ten account for around 2.5%. Material for sequencing was peripheral blood. Source of these receptors: a person between 18 and 30 years old with COVID-19, enrolled during active disease.

The chain joins TRBV23-1 to TRBJ2-5; D is perhaps TRBD2 (6 bases). TRBV23-1 is assigned to the ORF class and has an uncertain function. The CDR3 loop spans 15 amino acids. The V and J ends lost 1 base and 2 bases respectively, with 11 bases between them. CDR3 DNA sequence: TGCGCCAGCAGTCAATGGGGTAGCGGACAAGAGACCCAGTACTTC. The encoded protein is CASSQWGSGQETQYF.

The V and J genes are TRBV5-6 and TRBJ2-2; 10 nucleotides align to TRBD2. The CDR3 is 16 amino acids. Trimming removed 4 bases from V and 2 bases from J; junction bases left unmatched: 5. Germline CDR1 and CDR2: SGHDT and YYEEEE. The CDR3 DNA follows: TGTGCCAGCAGCAATGGACTAGCGGTTAACACCGGGGAGCTGTTTTTT. Translating it yields CASSNGLAVNTGELFF.

The table lists this clone with a count of one. The chain carries TRBV19 and TRBJ2-7; 8 positions match TRBD1. V lost 5 bases and J lost 3; bases outside the gene matches: 9. This CDR3 has 15 residues. The germline V gene encodes CDR1 LNHDA and CDR2 SQIVND (reference sequence). Here the CDR3 reads CASSSGTGSNYEQYF. In nucleotides, the CDR3 is TGTGCCAGTAGTTCCGGGACAGGCAGCAACTACGAGCAGTACTTC. Full variable domain (missing parts from reference TRBV19 and TRBJ2-7): DGGITQSPKYLFRKEGQNVTLSCEQNLNHDAMYWYRQDPGQGLRLIYYSQIVNDFQKGDIAEGYSVSREKKESFPLTVTSAQKNPTAFYLCASSSGTGSNYEQYFGPGTRLTVT.

In DNA form, the CDR3 reads TGTGCCAGCAGTGTGACAGGGCGGCGCAATCAGCCCCAGCATTTT. This translates into CASSVTGRRNQPQHF. The chain combines TRBV6-1 with TRBJ1-5; 7 bases are a match to TRBD1. Trimming cost V 4 bases and J 2 bases; bases outside gene matches: 5. This CDR3 contains 15 residues. Germline assignment: CDR1 MNHNS and CDR2 SASEGT.

This rearrangement joins TRBV28 to TRBJ1-2; tentatively, D is TRBD1 (5 bases). V lost 5 bases and J lost 1, with 8 bases in between. The CDR3 loop spans 13 amino acids. Germline CDR1 is MDHEN and CDR2 is SYDVKM. CDR3 amino acids: CASSQTVNYGYTF. CDR3 bases: TGTGCCAGCAGTCAGACAGTTAACTATGGCTACACCTTC.

The chain combines TRBV30 with TRBJ1-2; maybe TRBD1 (5 bases). Germline values: CDR1 GTSNPN, CDR2 SVGIG (reference sequence). V was trimmed by 1 base and J by 7 bases, leaving 10 bases between them. The CDR3 has 12 amino acids. This CDR3 is CAWSAQGGGYTF. The CDR3 DNA follows: TGTGCCTGGAGTGCTCAGGGTGGTGGCTACACCTTC.